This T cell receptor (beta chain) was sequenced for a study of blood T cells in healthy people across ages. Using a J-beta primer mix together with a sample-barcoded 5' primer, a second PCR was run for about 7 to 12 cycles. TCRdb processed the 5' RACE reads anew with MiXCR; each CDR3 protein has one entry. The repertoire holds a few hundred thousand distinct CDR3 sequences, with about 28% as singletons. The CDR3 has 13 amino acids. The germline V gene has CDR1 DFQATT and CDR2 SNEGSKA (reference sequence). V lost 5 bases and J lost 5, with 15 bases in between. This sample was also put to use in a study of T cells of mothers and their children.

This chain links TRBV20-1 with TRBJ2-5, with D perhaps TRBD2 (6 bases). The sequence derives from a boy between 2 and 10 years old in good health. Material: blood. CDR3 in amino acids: CSAPRSSEETQYF. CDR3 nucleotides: TGCAGTGCTCCCCGCTCTAGCGAGGAGACCCAGTACTTC.